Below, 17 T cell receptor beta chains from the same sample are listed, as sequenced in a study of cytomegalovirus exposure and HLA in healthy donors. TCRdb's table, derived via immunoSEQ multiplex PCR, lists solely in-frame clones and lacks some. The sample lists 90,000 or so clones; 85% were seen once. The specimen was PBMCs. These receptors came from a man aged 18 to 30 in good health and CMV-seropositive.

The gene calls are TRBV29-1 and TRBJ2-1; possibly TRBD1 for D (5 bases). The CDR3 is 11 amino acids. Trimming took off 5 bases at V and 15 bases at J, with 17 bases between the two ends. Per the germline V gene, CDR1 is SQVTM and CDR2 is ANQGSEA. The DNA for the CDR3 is TGCAGCGTTCTCAAGGGGCTAGTTGCGTTCTTC. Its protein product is CSVLKGLVAFF.

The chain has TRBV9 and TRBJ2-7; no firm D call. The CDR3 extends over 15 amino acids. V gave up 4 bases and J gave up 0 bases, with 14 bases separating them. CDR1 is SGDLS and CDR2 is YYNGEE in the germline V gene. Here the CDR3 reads CASSPDDSSSYEQYV. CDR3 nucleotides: TGTGCCAGCAGCCCAGACGACTCGAGCTCCTACGAGCAGTACGTC.

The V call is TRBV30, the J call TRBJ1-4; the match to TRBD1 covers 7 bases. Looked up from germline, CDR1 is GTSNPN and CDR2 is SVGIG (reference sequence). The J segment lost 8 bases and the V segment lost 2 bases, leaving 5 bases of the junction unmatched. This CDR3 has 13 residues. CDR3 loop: CAWSSGRGEKLFF. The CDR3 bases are TGTGCCTGGAGTTCAGGCAGGGGGGAAAAACTGTTTTTT.

The CDR3 loop reads CASSFPGGETQYF. The CDR3, as DNA: TGTGCCAGCAGCTTTCCCGGGGGAGAGACCCAGTACTTC. V gene TRBV5-4 combines with J gene TRBJ2-5, with a weak D call TRBD2 (6 bases). The CDR3 covers 13 residues. V shed 2 bases and J shed 4 bases, with 9 bases lying between them. The germline V gene has CDR1 SGHNT and CDR2 YYREEE (reference sequence).

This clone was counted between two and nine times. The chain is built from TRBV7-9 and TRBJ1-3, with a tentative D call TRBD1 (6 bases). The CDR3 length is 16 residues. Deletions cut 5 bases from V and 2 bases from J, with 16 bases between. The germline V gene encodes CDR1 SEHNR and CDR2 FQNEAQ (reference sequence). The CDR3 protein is CASSTLRGPAGNTIYF. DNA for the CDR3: TGTGCCAGCAGCACTCTCAGGGGCCCGGCTGGAAACACCATATATTTT.

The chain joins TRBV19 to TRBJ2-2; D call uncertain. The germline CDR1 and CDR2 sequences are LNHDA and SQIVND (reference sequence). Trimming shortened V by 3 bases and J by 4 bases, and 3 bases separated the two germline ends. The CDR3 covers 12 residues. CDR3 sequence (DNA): TGTGCCAGTAGTATCCTCACCGGGGAGCTGTTTTTT. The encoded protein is CASSILTGELFF. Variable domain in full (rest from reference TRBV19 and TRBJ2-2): DGGITQSPKYLFRKEGQNVTLSCEQNLNHDAMYWYRQDPGQGLRLIYYSQIVNDFQKGDIAEGYSVSREKKESFPLTVTSAQKNPTAFYLCASSILTGELFFGEGSRLTVL.

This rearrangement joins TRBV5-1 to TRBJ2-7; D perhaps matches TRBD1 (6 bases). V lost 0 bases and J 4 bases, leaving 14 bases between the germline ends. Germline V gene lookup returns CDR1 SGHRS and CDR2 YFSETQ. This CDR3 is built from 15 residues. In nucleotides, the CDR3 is TGCGCCAGCAGCTTGGGAACAGGGTCGAGGTACGAGCAGTACTTC. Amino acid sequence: CASSLGTGSRYEQYF.

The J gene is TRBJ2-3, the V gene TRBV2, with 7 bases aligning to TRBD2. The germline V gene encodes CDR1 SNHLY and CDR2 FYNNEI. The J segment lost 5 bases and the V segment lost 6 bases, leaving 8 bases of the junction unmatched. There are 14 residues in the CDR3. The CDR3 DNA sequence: TGTGCCAGCAGGTCGGGGAGGGGCGGAGATACGCAGTATTTT. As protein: CASRSGRGGDTQYF. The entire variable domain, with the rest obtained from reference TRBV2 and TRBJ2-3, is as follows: EPEVTQTPSHQVTQMGQEVILRCVPISNHLYFYWYRQILGQKVEFLVSFYNNEISEKSEIFDDQFSVERPDGSNFTLKIRSTKLEDSAMYFCASRSGRGGDTQYFGPGTRLTVL.

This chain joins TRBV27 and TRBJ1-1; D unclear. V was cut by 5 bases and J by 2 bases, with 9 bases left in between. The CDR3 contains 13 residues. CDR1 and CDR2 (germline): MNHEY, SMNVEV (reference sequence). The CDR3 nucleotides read TGTGCCAGCAGTCCCAACAGAAACACTGAAGCTTTCTTT. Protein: CASSPNRNTEAFF.

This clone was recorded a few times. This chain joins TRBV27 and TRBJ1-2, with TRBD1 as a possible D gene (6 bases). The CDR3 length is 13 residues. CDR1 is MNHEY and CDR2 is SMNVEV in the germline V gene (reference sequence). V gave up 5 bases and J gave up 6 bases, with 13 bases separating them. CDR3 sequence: CASSLGRGDGYTF. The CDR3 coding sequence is TGTGCCAGCAGTCTGGGCAGGGGCGATGGCTACACCTTC.

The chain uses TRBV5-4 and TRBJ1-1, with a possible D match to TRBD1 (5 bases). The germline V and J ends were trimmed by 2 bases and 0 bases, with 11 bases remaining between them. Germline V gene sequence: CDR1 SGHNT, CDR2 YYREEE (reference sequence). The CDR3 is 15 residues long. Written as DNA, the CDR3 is TGTGCCAGCAGCTTCGACAGCACCTTGAACACTGAAGCTTTCTTT. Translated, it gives CASSFDSTLNTEAFF.

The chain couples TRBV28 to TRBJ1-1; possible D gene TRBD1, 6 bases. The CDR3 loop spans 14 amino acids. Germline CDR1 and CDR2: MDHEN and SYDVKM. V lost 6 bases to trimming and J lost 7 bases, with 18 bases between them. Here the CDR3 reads CASSIRQAAGEAFF. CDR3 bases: TGTGCCAGCAGCATTCGACAGGCGGCGGGTGAAGCTTTCTTT.

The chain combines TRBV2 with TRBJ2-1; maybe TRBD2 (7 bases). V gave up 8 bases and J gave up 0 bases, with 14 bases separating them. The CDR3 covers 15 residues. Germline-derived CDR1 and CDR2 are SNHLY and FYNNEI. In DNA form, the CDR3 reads TGTGCCAGCCCCGGGGGGCCCAGCTCCTACAATGAGCAGTTCTTC. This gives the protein CASPGGPSSYNEQFF.

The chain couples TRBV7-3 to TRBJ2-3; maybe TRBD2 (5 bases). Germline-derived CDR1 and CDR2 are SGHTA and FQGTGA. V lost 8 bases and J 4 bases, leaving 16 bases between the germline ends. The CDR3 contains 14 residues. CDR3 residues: CASSPGLASDTQYF. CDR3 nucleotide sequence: TGTGCCAGCTCCCCCGGGCTAGCTTCAGATACGCAGTATTTT. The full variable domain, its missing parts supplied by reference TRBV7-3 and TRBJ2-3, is GAGVSQTPSNKVTEKGKYVELRCDPISGHTALYWYRQSLGQGPEFLIYFQGTGAADDSGLPNDRFFAVRPEGSVSTLKIQRTERGDSAVYLCASSPGLASDTQYFGPGTRLTVL.

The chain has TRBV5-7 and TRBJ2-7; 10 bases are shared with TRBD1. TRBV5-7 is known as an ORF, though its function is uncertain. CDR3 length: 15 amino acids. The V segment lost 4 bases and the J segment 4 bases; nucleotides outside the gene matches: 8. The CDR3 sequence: CASSLEGTGEYEQYF. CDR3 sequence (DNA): TGTGCCAGCAGCCTCGAAGGGACAGGGGAGTACGAGCAGTACTTC.

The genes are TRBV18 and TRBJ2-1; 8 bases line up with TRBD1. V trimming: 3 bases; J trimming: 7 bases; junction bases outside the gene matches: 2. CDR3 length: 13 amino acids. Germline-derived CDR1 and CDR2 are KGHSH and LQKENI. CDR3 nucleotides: TGTGCCAGCTCACCTGGACAGGGAAATGAGCAGTTCTTC. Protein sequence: CASSPGQGNEQFF.

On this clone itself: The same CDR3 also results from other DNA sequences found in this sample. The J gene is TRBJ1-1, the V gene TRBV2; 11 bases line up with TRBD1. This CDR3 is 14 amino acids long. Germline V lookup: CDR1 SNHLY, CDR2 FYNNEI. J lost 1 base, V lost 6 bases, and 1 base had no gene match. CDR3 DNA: TGTGCCAGCAGAGGGACAGGGGGGAACACTGAAGCTTTCTTT. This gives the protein CASRGTGGNTEAFF.